One and the same sample provided the 8 T cell receptor beta chains below, sequenced in a study of blood T cell repertoires in COVID-19. TCRdb's table, derived via immunoSEQ multiplex PCR, lists solely in-frame clones and lacks some. The sample records more than 80,000 clones, 70% to 85% being singletons. Sequences were obtained from peripheral blood. The receptors stem from a woman aged 55-75 years in a cohort sampled during active or convalescent COVID-19.

V gene TRBV5-1 combines with J gene TRBJ2-1; the match to TRBD2 covers 12 bases. Trimming removed 4 bases from V and 1 base from J; junction bases left unmatched: 3. The CDR3 is 16 residues long. CDR1 is SGHRS and CDR2 is YFSETQ in the germline V gene. The CDR3 sequence: CASSSLAGGSYNEQFF. For the CDR3, the DNA is TGCGCCAGCAGCAGCCTAGCGGGGGGGTCCTACAATGAGCAGTTCTTC.

This clone has only a few counts. V and J are TRBV2 and TRBJ2-3; 8 bases are shared with TRBD1. With 7 bases clipped from V and 3 bases from J, the junction kept 9 bases outside the gene matches. Per germline, CDR1 SNHLY and CDR2 FYNNEI. The CDR3 consists of 15 residues. As DNA, the CDR3 is TGTGCCAGCAACCAAGACAGGGGCTATACAGATACGCAGTATTTT. Residues: CASNQDRGYTDTQYF.

The rearrangement uses TRBV3-1 (or the pseudogene TRBV3-2) and TRBJ2-7, with 8 positions matching TRBD2. The germline V gene encodes CDR1 LGHDT and CDR2 YNNKEL (reference sequence). The CDR3 sequence is 12 residues long. V was pared by 2 bases and J by 12 bases, with 6 bases of the junction left unmatched. As DNA, the CDR3 is TGTGCCAGCAGCCAACTTTTGACTAGCGTGTACTTC. The encoded protein is CASSQLLTSVYF.

Only one count was recorded for this clone. One end of the junction does not line up with germline, which may come from a read error. The CDR3 region is CANSSSRESPLHF. The CDR3 DNA is TGTGCCAACAGTTCTTCCAGGGAATCACCCCTCCACTTT. The V gene is TRBV12-3 or TRBV12-4, the J gene TRBJ1-6, with TRBD1 as a possible D gene (5 bases). The CDR3 runs to 13 residues.

This clone was seen just once. The chain carries TRBV5-4 and TRBJ1-6; weak D call: TRBD1 (6 bases). The CDR3 contains 14 residues. V was shortened by 4 bases and J by 10 bases, with 15 bases between the two germline ends. Germline V gene lookup returns CDR1 SGHNT and CDR2 YYREEE (reference sequence). CDR3 region: CASSHDRQSSPLHF. In DNA, the CDR3 is TGTGCCAGCAGCCACGACAGGCAGAGCTCACCCCTCCACTTT.

The rearrangement links TRBV5-1 to TRBJ1-6; TRBD1 matches 8 bases. Per the germline V gene, CDR1 is SGHRS and CDR2 is YFSETQ. The CDR3 is made up of 15 amino acids. With 3 bases clipped from V and 6 bases from J, the junction kept 5 bases outside the gene matches. CDR3 sequence: CASSYAGQGNSPLHF. The DNA of the CDR3 is TGCGCCAGCAGCTACGCAGGACAGGGTAATTCACCCCTCCACTTT.

This clone has more than one count but fewer than ten. The chain has TRBV5-4 and TRBJ1-2, with 8 bases fitting TRBD1. Losses at the gene ends were 4 bases for V and 4 bases for J; bases not matched to a gene: 6. Germline V CDR1 and CDR2: SGHNT, YYREEE (reference sequence). This CDR3 region has 14 residues. The CDR3 here is CASSVTGATYGYTF. The CDR3 nucleotides are TGTGCCAGCAGCGTGACAGGGGCAACCTATGGCTACACCTTC.

Comments on this clone: At the DNA level, this CDR3 is encoded by other sequences in the same sample as well. This chain uses TRBV7-3 with TRBJ2-1; 11 bases fit TRBD2. After removal of 2 bases from V and 4 bases from J, the junction contained 1 base not matched to a gene. CDR1 is SGHTA, CDR2 FQGTGA, per germline. The length of the CDR3 is 15 residues. The DNA for the CDR3 is TGTGCCAGCAGCTTACTAGCGGGGGGTTACAATGAGCAGTTCTTC. Translation: CASSLLAGGYNEQFF.